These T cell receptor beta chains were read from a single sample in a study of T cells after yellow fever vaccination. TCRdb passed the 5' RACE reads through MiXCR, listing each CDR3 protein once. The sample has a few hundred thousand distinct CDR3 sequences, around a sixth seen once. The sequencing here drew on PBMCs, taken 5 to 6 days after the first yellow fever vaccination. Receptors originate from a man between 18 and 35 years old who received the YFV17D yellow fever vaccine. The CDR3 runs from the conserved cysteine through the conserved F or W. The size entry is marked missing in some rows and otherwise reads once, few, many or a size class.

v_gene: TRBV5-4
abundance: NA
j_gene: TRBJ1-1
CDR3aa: CASSLPEGGITEAFF

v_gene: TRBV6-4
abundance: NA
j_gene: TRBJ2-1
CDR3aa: CASSPTRLAGIRVFNYNEQFF

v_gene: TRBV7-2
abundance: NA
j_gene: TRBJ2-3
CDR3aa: CASSPTSRGASTDTQYF

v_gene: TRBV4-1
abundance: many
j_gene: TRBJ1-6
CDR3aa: CASSRPDLGEGSPLHF

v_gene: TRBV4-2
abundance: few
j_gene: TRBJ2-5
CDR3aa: CASSQGLAEQETQYF

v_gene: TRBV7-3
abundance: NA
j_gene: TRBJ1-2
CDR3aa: CASGGGEGYGYTF

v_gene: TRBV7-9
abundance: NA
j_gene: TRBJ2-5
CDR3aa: CASSLLAGAEETQYF

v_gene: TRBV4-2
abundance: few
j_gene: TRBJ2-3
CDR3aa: CASSQVVDSTDTQYF

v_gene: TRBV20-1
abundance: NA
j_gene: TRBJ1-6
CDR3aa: CCARDPGGVGNSPLHF

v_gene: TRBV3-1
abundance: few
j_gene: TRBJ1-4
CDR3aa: CASSQEGQNNEKLFF

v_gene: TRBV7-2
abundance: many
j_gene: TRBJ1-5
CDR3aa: CASSLLGNSNQPQHF

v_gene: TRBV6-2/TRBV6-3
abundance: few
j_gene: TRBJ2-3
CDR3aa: CASSAIVRADTQYF

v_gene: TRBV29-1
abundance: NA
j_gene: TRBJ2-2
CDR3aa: CSVGGTYSTGELFF

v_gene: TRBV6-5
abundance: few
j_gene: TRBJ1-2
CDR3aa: CASSYRNWDPTF

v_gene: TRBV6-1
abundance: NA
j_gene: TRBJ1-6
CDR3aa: CASSVGAGGSPLHF

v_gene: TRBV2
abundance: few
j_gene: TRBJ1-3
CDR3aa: CASSDVGAAGGNTIYF

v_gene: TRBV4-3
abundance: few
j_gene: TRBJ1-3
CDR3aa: CASSPNGFPLSGNTIYF

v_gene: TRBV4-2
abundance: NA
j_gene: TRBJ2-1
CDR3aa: CASSPEGGQGHYNEQFF

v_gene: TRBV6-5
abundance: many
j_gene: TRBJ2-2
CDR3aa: CASSYVATGELFF

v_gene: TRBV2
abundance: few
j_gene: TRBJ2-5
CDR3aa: CASGRLAVQETQYF

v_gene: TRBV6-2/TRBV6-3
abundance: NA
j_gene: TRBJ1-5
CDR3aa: CASSRAGINQPQHF

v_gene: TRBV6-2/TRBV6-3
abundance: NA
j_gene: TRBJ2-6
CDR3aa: CASNQQVSGANVLTF

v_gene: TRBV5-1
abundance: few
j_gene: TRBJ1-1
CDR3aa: CASSQDRVGTEAFF

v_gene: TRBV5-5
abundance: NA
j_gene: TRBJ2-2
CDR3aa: CASSPGLLTGVLFF

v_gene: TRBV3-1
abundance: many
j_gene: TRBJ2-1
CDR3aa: CASSTLAGYNEQFF

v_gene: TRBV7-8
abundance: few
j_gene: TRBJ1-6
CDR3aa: CASSLGRHTRSSPLHF